The T cell receptor (beta chain) under discussion was sequenced for a study of neoadjuvant anti-PD-1 for oral cavity cancer. This CDR3 is 15 amino acids long. Looked up from germline, CDR1 is LNHDA and CDR2 is SQIVND (reference sequence). Trimming stripped 7 bases from V and 4 bases from J, with 17 bases between. Stated time point: after neoadjuvant nivolumab, at surgical resection. TCRdb's table, derived via immunoSEQ multiplex PCR, lists solely in-frame clones and lacks some. The data contain about 8,000 clones, 70% of them seen just once; the ten biggest clones take up 2.8%. The rearrangement links TRBV19 to TRBJ2-1; TRBD2 is a possible D gene (5 bases). The sequence derives from a person between 40 and 79 years old with oral cavity squamous cell carcinoma. Sequencing was performed on PBMCs, taken after nivolumab (anti-PD-1) treatment. The CDR3 region has the DNA TGTGCCAGTACCCCCGGGGTGGGCCGATACAATGAGCAGTTCTTC. It yields the protein CASTPGVGRYNEQFF.